These 29 T cell receptor beta chains originate from one sample sequenced in a study of blood T cell repertoires in COVID-19. TCRdb keeps only in-frame clones here, not all; method: immunoSEQ multiplex PCR. This table has about 310,000 clones, roughly 84% appearing once. Material: peripheral blood. The receptors were sampled from a middle-aged man with active or convalescent COVID-19.

In DNA form, the CDR3 reads TGTGCCAGCAGTTCTATCGGACAGGGTGATCGTTCAGGATCACCCCTCCACTTT. Encoded protein: CASSSIGQGDRSGSPLHF. The genes are TRBV28 and TRBJ1-6; the match to TRBD1 covers 8 bases. With V trimmed by 4 bases and J by 10 bases, 18 bases remained unmatched. The CDR3 runs 18 residues. Germline V lookup: CDR1 MDHEN, CDR2 SYDVKM.

V is TRBV2 and J is TRBJ2-7; 9 bases align to TRBD1. The CDR3 has 15 amino acids. Germline V lookup: CDR1 SNHLY, CDR2 FYNNEI. The V gene end was trimmed by 5 bases and the J gene end by 1 base; junction bases not matched to a gene: 6. This CDR3 is CASSYSGTGSYEQYF. DNA for the CDR3: TGTGCCAGCAGTTACTCCGGGACAGGGTCCTACGAGCAGTACTTC.

The chain has TRBV6-5 and TRBJ2-7; TRBD2 matches 7 bases. With V trimmed by 6 bases and J by 0 bases, 8 bases remained unmatched. The CDR3 is made up of 15 amino acids. Germline values: CDR1 MNHEY, CDR2 SVGAGI. The CDR3 region has the DNA TGTGCCAGCAGCCGAAATCTAGCGGACTCCTACGAGCAGTACTTC. This sequence encodes CASSRNLADSYEQYF.

In its sample, this clone was seen once. The rearrangement uses TRBV2 and TRBJ1-2; 7 bases agree with TRBD1. This CDR3 region has 14 residues. V shed 2 bases, J shed 3 bases, and the junction held 3 bases outside the gene matches. Germline V gene lookup returns CDR1 SNHLY and CDR2 FYNNEI. Here the CDR3 DNA reads TGTGCCAGCAGTGAACGACAGGGCCACTATGGCTACACCTTC. This encodes CASSERQGHYGYTF. Full variable domain (remainder filled in from reference TRBV2 and TRBJ1-2): EPEVTQTPSHQVTQMGQEVILRCVPISNHLYFYWYRQILGQKVEFLVSFYNNEISEKSEIFDDQFSVERPDGSNFTLKIRSTKLEDSAMYFCASSERQGHYGYTFGSGTRLTVV.

The V call is TRBV6-1, the J call TRBJ1-5; D gene unclear. The germline V gene has CDR1 MNHNS and CDR2 SASEGT. CDR3 size: 15 residues. V gave up 1 base and J gave up 4 bases, with 11 bases separating them. This chain's CDR3 is CASSEGRKSNQPQHF. The CDR3 nucleotides are TGTGCCAGCAGTGAAGGCAGGAAGTCAAATCAGCCCCAGCATTTT.

The V and J genes are TRBV7-3 and TRBJ1-1, with D possibly matching TRBD1 (5 bases). Trimming removed 0 bases at V and 5 bases at J, with 7 bases between. The germline V gene has CDR1 SGHTA and CDR2 FQGTGA. The CDR3 has 13 amino acids. CDR3 DNA: TGTGCCAGCAGCTTAACGGGGCGGACTGAAGCTTTCTTT. Translation gives CASSLTGRTEAFF. Using reference TRBV7-3 and TRBJ1-1 for the parts outside the CDR3, the full variable domain is GAGVSQTPSNKVTEKGKYVELRCDPISGHTALYWYRQSLGQGPEFLIYFQGTGAADDSGLPNDRFFAVRPEGSVSTLKIQRTERGDSAVYLCASSLTGRTEAFFGQGTRLTVV.

The chain joins TRBV29-1 to TRBJ1-1; the D is unclear. This CDR3 is 11 amino acids long. CDR1 and CDR2 from the germline V gene are SQVTM and ANQGSEA. Trimming removed 2 bases at V and 11 bases at J, with 12 bases between. The CDR3 region has the DNA TGCAGCGTTGAAAGCGGGTCGGCGGCTTTCTTT. Translating gives CSVESGSAAFF.

This clone has just a few counts. V gene TRBV6-5 combines with J gene TRBJ2-3; a possible D gene is TRBD1 (5 bases). Germline CDR1 is MNHEY and CDR2 is SVGAGI. The CDR3 runs to 16 residues. V was shortened by 2 bases and J by 5 bases, with 17 bases between the two germline ends. The CDR3 sequence: CASSYDGALRGDTQYF. Here the CDR3 DNA reads TGTGCCAGCAGTTACGATGGGGCTCTTAGGGGAGATACGCAGTATTTT.

In DNA, the CDR3 is TGTGCCAGTATGGGGCGGCAAGAGACCCAGTACTTC. It yields the protein CASMGRQETQYF. The chain has TRBV19 and TRBJ2-5; D is possibly TRBD1 (5 bases). V was clipped by 7 bases and J by 2 bases, with 8 bases between them. The CDR3 sequence is 12 residues long. Per germline, CDR1 LNHDA and CDR2 SQIVND (reference sequence).

The chain has TRBV4-3 and TRBJ1-2, with 7 bases that match TRBD1. The trim removed 0 bases at V and 0 bases at J, leaving 7 bases unmatched. Germline V gives CDR1 LGHNA, CDR2 YSLEER. The CDR3 is 17 amino acids. CDR3 DNA sequence: TGCGCCAGCAGCCAAGATGCAGGGGGAAGGGCTAACTATGGCTACACCTTC. Protein sequence: CASSQDAGGRANYGYTF.

Only one count was recorded for this clone. The chain links TRBV6-5 to TRBJ2-7; perhaps TRBD2 as D (5 bases). This CDR3 comprises 15 residues. The V and J ends lost 7 bases and 3 bases respectively, with 19 bases between them. Germline-derived CDR1 and CDR2 are MNHEY and SVGAGI. In DNA form, the CDR3 reads TGTGCCAGCACACCCAGCGGAGAGGCTAACTACGAGCAGTACTTC. This translates into CASTPSGEANYEQYF.

The genes are TRBV7-2 and TRBJ1-2; tentative D call: TRBD1 (6 bases). V lost 1 base, J lost 4 bases, and 19 bases lay in between. Germline CDR1 is SGHTA and CDR2 is FQGNSA. The length of the CDR3 is 17 residues. In DNA, the CDR3 is TGTGCCAGCAGCTTAGGTGGTAGCGGGACATCTCCCTATGGCTACACCTTC. Amino acids: CASSLGGSGTSPYGYTF.

This clone appeared a few times. At one end the junction does not follow the germline gene, possibly because of a read error. The chain links TRBV7-7 to TRBJ2-5; 10 nucleotides match TRBD2. There are 15 residues in the CDR3. Germline V CDR1 and CDR2: SSHAT, FNYEAQ (reference sequence). Written as DNA, the CDR3 is TGTGCTAGCAGCCCCGCCACCAGACTAGCGGGTACCCAGTACTTC. Its translation is CASSPATRLAGTQYF.

J is TRBJ1-6 and V is TRBV19; D unresolved. The CDR3 consists of 15 residues. V was cut by 5 bases and J by 5 bases, with 13 bases left in between. The V gene's germline CDR1 is LNHDA and CDR2 SQIVND (reference sequence). CDR3 region: CASSLGSLNNSPLHF. As DNA, the CDR3 is TGTGCCAGTAGTCTGGGGAGTTTAAATAATTCACCCCTCCACTTT.

The chain employs TRBV18 and TRBJ2-3, with TRBD1 identical over 8 bases. The CDR3 contains 15 residues. V dropped 1 base and J dropped 4; count of bases not matched to a gene: 4. Germline CDR1 reads KGHSH; CDR2 reads LQKENI. Here the CDR3 reads CASSPHQGAPDTQYF. The CDR3, as DNA: TGTGCCAGCTCACCACACCAGGGGGCCCCAGATACGCAGTATTTT.

The CDR3 bases are TGTGCCACCAGCAGAGCCGTAGGCAGGGGGGCAGATACGCAGTATTTT. This gives the protein CATSRAVGRGADTQYF. The chain employs TRBV15 and TRBJ2-3; weak D call: TRBD1 (7 bases). In germline, CDR1 is LNHNV, CDR2 YYDKDF (reference sequence). Trimming pared 1 base from V and 4 bases from J, leaving 15 bases between. The CDR3 sequence is 16 residues long.

V usage is TRBV27 and J usage is TRBJ2-7, with 9 nucleotides matching TRBD2. The CDR3 has 15 amino acids. The V segment lost 0 bases and the J segment 3 bases; nucleotides outside the gene matches: 3. The germline V gene encodes CDR1 MNHEY and CDR2 SMNVEV (reference sequence). The CDR3 spells CASSLSAGGFYEQYF. The CDR3 DNA follows: TGTGCCAGCAGTTTATCTGCGGGAGGGTTCTACGAGCAGTACTTC.

This sequence joins TRBV15 and TRBJ1-3; D unresolved. The CDR3 totals 16 residues. The germline CDR1 and CDR2 sequences are LNHNV and YYDKDF (reference sequence). Trimming took off 0 bases at V and 0 bases at J, with 9 bases between the two ends. In DNA, the CDR3 is TGTGCCACCAGCAGAGATCCGGTGAACTCTGGAAACACCATATATTTT. It yields the protein CATSRDPVNSGNTIYF.

V usage is TRBV6-1 and J usage is TRBJ1-2, with 9 bases that match TRBD1. The CDR3 is made up of 16 amino acids. The germline CDR1 and CDR2 sequences are MNHNS and SASEGT. With 4 bases clipped from V and 4 bases from J, the junction kept 10 bases outside the gene matches. The CDR3 DNA reads TGTGCCAGCAGTGGGCCTAGGGGGGACAGGGCCTATGGCTACACCTTC. Protein sequence: CASSGPRGDRAYGYTF.

This chain connects TRBV12-3 or TRBV12-4 to TRBJ2-2; no definite D call. V lost 5 bases, J lost 7 bases, and 11 bases lay in between. This CDR3 region has 13 residues. The CDR3 protein is CASSVRGSGELFF. The CDR3 DNA reads TGTGCCAGCAGTGTACGAGGAAGCGGGGAGCTGTTTTTT.

The chain recombines TRBV29-1 with TRBJ2-3; tentative D call: TRBD1 (5 bases). CDR1 is SQVTM and CDR2 is ANQGSEA in the germline V gene. Deletions cut 5 bases from V and 8 bases from J, with 11 bases between. CDR3 length: 11 residues. CDR3 DNA sequence: TGCAGCGTTCTGGACATCCCTACGCAGTATTTT. This gives the protein CSVLDIPTQYF.

The chain has TRBV5-4 and TRBJ2-3; D ambiguous. CDR3 length equals 13 residues. The V and J ends lost 7 bases and 1 base respectively, with 10 bases between them. The V gene's germline CDR1 is SGHNT and CDR2 YYREEE (reference sequence). CDR3 in DNA: TGTGCCAGCCGTGAGAGTGGCACAGATACGCAGTATTTT. This gives the protein CASRESGTDTQYF.

The chain has TRBV5-4 and TRBJ1-2, with D perhaps TRBD1 (6 bases). The germline V and J ends were trimmed by 2 bases and 7 bases, with 15 bases remaining between them. Germline-derived CDR1 and CDR2 are SGHNT and YYREEE (reference sequence). The CDR3 loop spans 14 amino acids. As DNA, the CDR3 is TGTGCCAGCAGCTTCACAGGGACCCGCGGTGGCTACACCTTC. Encoded protein: CASSFTGTRGGYTF. The full variable domain, with the rest looked up from reference TRBV5-4 and TRBJ1-2, is ETGVTQSPTHLIKTRGQQVTLRCSSQSGHNTVSWYQQALGQGPQFIFQYYREEENGRGNFPPRFSGLQFPNYSSELNVNALELDDSALYLCASSFTGTRGGYTFGSGTRLTVV.

In this sample, this clone turned up once. The chain couples TRBV7-3 to TRBJ2-2, with TRBD1 as a possible D gene (5 bases). The CDR3 totals 16 residues. CDR1 is SGHTA and CDR2 is FQGTGA in the germline V gene. The V end lost 0 bases, the J end lost 6 bases, and 14 bases lay between the germline ends. DNA of the CDR3: TGTGCCAGCAGCTTAACGGGGAAATCAGGGCCCGGGGAGCTGTTTTTT. Translating gives CASSLTGKSGPGELFF.

This clone appeared once. J is TRBJ1-1 and V is TRBV6-5, with 8 bases that match TRBD1. Per the germline V gene, CDR1 is MNHEY and CDR2 is SVGAGI. CDR3 length equals 14 residues. After removal of 5 bases from V and 4 bases from J, the junction contained 6 bases not matched to a gene. This chain's CDR3 is CASSPGTGGTEAFF. The CDR3 region has the DNA TGTGCCAGCAGTCCAGGGACAGGCGGCACTGAAGCTTTCTTT.

The chain couples TRBV7-6 to TRBJ2-1; 7 bases map to TRBD2. Trimming cost V 3 bases and J 5 bases; bases outside gene matches: 7. The CDR3 is 15 residues long. Germline V gene data show CDR1 as SGHVS and CDR2 as FNYEAQ. CDR3 loop: CASSFNPGLHNEQFF. The DNA for the CDR3 is TGTGCCAGCAGCTTTAATCCGGGACTACACAATGAGCAGTTCTTC.

The chain recombines TRBV28 with TRBJ1-2; tentative D call: TRBD1 (5 bases). CDR1 is MDHEN, CDR2 SYDVKM, per germline. V was cut by 3 bases and J by 7 bases, with 6 bases left in between. The CDR3 loop spans 11 amino acids. The CDR3 is CASSFRGGYTF. DNA for the CDR3: TGTGCCAGCAGTTTTAGGGGTGGCTACACCTTC.

This clone was seen more than once but under ten times. The rearrangement uses TRBV4-1 and TRBJ2-7; 8 bases are a match to TRBD2. Unmatched junction bases numbered 14, after V lost 5 bases and J lost 2 bases. Germline V gives CDR1 MGHRA, CDR2 YSYEKL. The length of the CDR3 is 17 residues. The CDR3 sequence is CASSLTPQREIPYEQYF. As DNA, the CDR3 is TGCGCCAGCAGCTTAACTCCCCAGCGGGAGATCCCCTACGAGCAGTACTTC.

The gene calls are TRBV7-9 and TRBJ2-1; 12 bases match TRBD2. Losses at the gene ends were 1 base for V and 7 bases for J; bases not matched to a gene: 2. CDR1 and CDR2 (germline): SEHNR, FQNEAQ (reference sequence). The CDR3 spans 15 residues. CDR3 coding DNA: TGTGCCAGCAGCTTAGTGGGACTAGCGGGTAATGAGCAGTTCTTC. Translated, it gives CASSLVGLAGNEQFF.